The 3 T cell receptor beta chains in this list originate from one sample, sequenced in a study of cytomegalovirus exposure and HLA in healthy donors. The protocol was immunoSEQ multiplex PCR, while the TCRdb copy is restricted to in-frame clones and leaves out a portion. The table includes some 350,000 clones, about nine tenths detected once. The sample consisted of PBMCs. All receptors derive from a woman in her 30s in good health and CMV-seropositive.

The chain couples TRBV7-9 to TRBJ2-7; TRBD1 matches 9 bases. In germline, CDR1 is SEHNR, CDR2 FQNEAQ (reference sequence). V lost 5 bases and J lost 13; bases outside the gene matches: 12. The CDR3 runs to 13 residues. CDR3 region: CASSPRDRVSRYF. The CDR3, as DNA: TGTGCCAGCAGCCCCCGGGACAGGGTCTCCCGTTACTTC. Combining the CDR3 with reference TRBV7-9 and TRBJ2-7 gives the whole variable domain DTGVSQNPRHKITKRGQNVTFRCDPISEHNRLYWYRQTLGQGPEFLTYFQNEAQLEKSRLLSDRFSAERPKGSFSTLEIQRTEQGDSAMYLCASSPRDRVSRYFGPGTRLTVT.

The CDR3 coding sequence is TGTGCCAGCAGTCCTAGCGGGAGGGCCGGAGATACGCAGTATTTT. This codes for CASSPSGRAGDTQYF. V gene TRBV6-1 combines with J gene TRBJ2-3, with 12 bases lining up with TRBD2. The CDR3 runs to 15 residues. CDR1 is MNHNS, CDR2 SASEGT, per germline. Unmatched junction bases numbered 5, after V lost 5 bases and J lost 5 bases.

The genes are TRBV4-2 and TRBJ2-7, with 16 bases that match TRBD2. The CDR3 extends over 16 amino acids. The junction had 2 bases not matched to a gene; V was cut back by 2 bases and J by 4 bases. Germline V gene lookup returns CDR1 LGHNA and CDR2 YNFKEQ. CDR3 DNA: TGTGCCAGCAGCCAACTGGGACTAGCGGGGGGGTACGAGCAGTACTTC. This codes for CASSQLGLAGGYEQYF.